This T cell receptor beta chain was observed in a study of blood T cells in healthy people across ages. About this clonotype itself: No antigen is known for it.

A second PCR of about 7 to 12 cycles used a sample-barcoded 5' primer and a J-beta primer mix. TCRdb redid the calling of the 5' RACE reads with MiXCR, one entry per CDR3 protein. The table records about 1,500,000 distinct CDR3 sequences, roughly 27% of them present only once. Researchers report isolating at least 6.5 million PBMCs per sample. Findings and limits, study-wide: More naive CD4+ cells and higher diversity were found in long-lived than in aged donors.

Material for sequencing was blood. The TCR sequence derives from a woman in her 30s in good health.

The chain's CDR3 is CASKVLGSTEAFF. As DNA, the CDR3 is TGTGCCAGCAAGGTTCTGGGGTCAACTGAAGCTTTCTTT. This chain connects TRBV12-3 or TRBV12-4 to TRBJ1-1; D is uncertain. Trimming pared 7 bases from V and 5 bases from J, leaving 14 bases between. This CDR3 has 13 residues.